This paragraph reports one TCR beta chain. The CDR3 has 17 amino acids. V was clipped by 0 bases and J by 4 bases, with 19 bases between them. Germline V gives CDR1 SGHDT, CDR2 YYEEEE. These data come from a study of cytomegalovirus exposure and HLA in healthy donors. The method was immunoSEQ multiplex PCR; TCRdb's version includes in-frame clones alone and lacks a portion of them. The sample has some 120,000 clones; about 90% are singletons. Separation from the approximately 720-subject first cohort characterized the approximately 130-subject validation cohort, to which the donors belonged. The sequence came from a woman aged 18-35 years in good health and CMV-seronegative. The rearrangement uses TRBV5-6 and TRBJ1-2; no clear D. The sample consisted of PBMCs. CDR3 coding DNA: TGTGCCAGCAGCTTGGTCTCCGACACCATCCGGCCCTATGGCTACACCTTC. Protein product: CASSLVSDTIRPYGYTF.